The following is a TCR beta chain sequence with its context. The antigen is undetermined. From germline, CDR1 is MGHRA and CDR2 YSYEKL. This CDR3 has 14 amino acids. UMI-tagged TRB cDNA libraries were built via 5' RACE. TCRdb derives one entry per CDR3 protein from the 5' RACE reads, leaving out DNA. The sample's table shows 69,000 or so distinct CDR3 sequences. This sample is part of a study of CXCR3-negative and CXCR3-positive naive CD8 T cells. General observations from the study: Upon cryopreservation, CXCR3 expression partially decreased, and most assays used fresh PBMCs. CXCR3-negative naive cells had less hydrophobic TRB CDR3s than did CXCR3-positive naive cells.

The source of this sequence is a human donor in good health. Some clones in this sample may be carry-over from other donors' samples. The specimen was naive CXCR3- CD8+ T cells from blood. Stated subset: CD45RO-CCR7+CD27+CD95- naive CD8+ T cells lacking CXCR3 (TNR3-). The chain combines TRBV4-1 with TRBJ1-2. CDR3 protein: CASRTVGSNYGYTF.